Following are 26 T cell receptor beta chains from one sample sequenced in a study of control samples from healthy donors and cancer patients. Some clones are missing from TCRdb's copy, which holds only in-frame ones; the method was immunoSEQ multiplex PCR. The sample includes around 52,000 clones, 80% to 95% of them seen just once. Sequenced material: PBMCs. These receptors all stem from a man aged 30 to 45 with colorectal cancer.

J is TRBJ1-6 and V is TRBV6-5; 7 bases match TRBD1. The germline CDR1 and CDR2 sequences are MNHEY and SVGAGI. The V gene end was trimmed by 7 bases and the J gene end by 7 bases; junction bases not matched to a gene: 7. This CDR3 is 14 amino acids long. The CDR3 nucleotides are TGTGCCAGCATCTTAAACAGGGGAAATTCACCCCTCCACTTT. Translated: CASILNRGNSPLHF.

The chain joins TRBV30 to TRBJ1-6, with 9 bases lining up with TRBD1. Germline CDR1 and CDR2: GTSNPN and SVGIG (reference sequence). Trimming removed 3 bases from V and 7 bases from J; junction bases left unmatched: 7. The CDR3 sequence is 15 residues long. The CDR3 region is CAWSFRQGDNSPLHF. The CDR3 DNA reads as TGTGCCTGGAGCTTCCGACAGGGGGACAATTCACCCCTCCACTTT.

The genes are TRBV18 and TRBJ2-2; possibly TRBD1 or TRBD2 for D (5 bases each). The length of the CDR3 is 16 residues. Trimming took off 2 bases at V and 4 bases at J, with 14 bases between the two ends. CDR1 is KGHSH, CDR2 LQKENI, per germline. The CDR3 loop reads CASSPIRDGLTGELFF. The CDR3 nucleotides are TGTGCCAGCTCACCAATTCGGGACGGACTCACCGGGGAGCTGTTTTTT.

The rearrangement links TRBV7-6 to TRBJ2-5, with D maybe TRBD2 (5 bases). Germline V gives CDR1 SGHVS, CDR2 FNYEAQ. The CDR3 contains 14 residues. Trimming pared 0 bases from V and 5 bases from J, leaving 10 bases between. This chain's CDR3 is CASSLAVRRETQYF. The CDR3 DNA is TGTGCCAGCAGCTTAGCAGTGAGGAGGGAGACCCAGTACTTC.

The chain is built from TRBV7-8 and TRBJ1-6; D not certain. The CDR3 runs 12 residues. Between the trimmed V and J ends, which lost 5 bases and 6 bases, there was a span of 5 bases. CDR1 and CDR2 from the germline V gene are SGHVS and FQNEAQ. The CDR3 DNA is TGTGCCAGCAGCCGACCTAATTCACCCCTCCACTTT. As protein: CASSRPNSPLHF.

The CDR3 DNA reads as TGTGCCAGCTCGGACGGGTGCCAAGAGACCCAGTACTTC. Translating gives CASSDGCQETQYF. The rearrangement joins TRBV5-8 to TRBJ2-5; unclear D gene. CDR1 is SGHTS and CDR2 is YDEGEE in the germline V gene. The CDR3 extends over 13 amino acids. Trimming shortened V by 7 bases and J by 1 base, and 11 bases separated the two germline ends.

This rearrangement joins TRBV3-1 (or the pseudogene TRBV3-2) to TRBJ2-2; TRBD2 agrees at 7 bases. Trimming took 0 bases from V and 3 from J; bases not matched to a gene: 4. The germline V gene has CDR1 LGHDT and CDR2 YNNKEL (reference sequence). This CDR3 region has 16 residues. CDR3: CASSQDGLADTGELFF. DNA of the CDR3: TGTGCCAGCAGCCAAGATGGTCTAGCGGACACCGGGGAGCTGTTTTTT.

This chain uses TRBV5-1 with TRBJ1-2; 7 bases map to TRBD1. Germline trimming cut 2 bases from V and 4 bases from J; bases unmatched to any gene: 2. The CDR3 sequence is 13 residues long. The germline V gene has CDR1 SGHRS and CDR2 YFSETQ. CDR3 nucleotides: TGCGCCAGCAGCTTAGAGGGGGCCTATGGCTACACCTTC. Protein sequence: CASSLEGAYGYTF.

J is TRBJ1-2 and V is TRBV2, with 8 bases fitting TRBD1. The CDR3 runs to 15 residues. Per the germline V gene, CDR1 is SNHLY and CDR2 is FYNNEI. The V segment lost 6 bases and the J segment 8 bases; nucleotides outside the gene matches: 14. This chain's CDR3 is CASSPWADRAGGYTF. The CDR3 DNA reads as TGTGCCAGCAGCCCCTGGGCGGACAGGGCGGGGGGCTACACCTTC. The full variable domain, completed using reference TRBV2 and TRBJ1-2, is EPEVTQTPSHQVTQMGQEVILRCVPISNHLYFYWYRQILGQKVEFLVSFYNNEISEKSEIFDDQFSVERPDGSNFTLKIRSTKLEDSAMYFCASSPWADRAGGYTFGSGTRLTVV.

With regard to this clone: Other DNA sequences of this sample code for an identical CDR3. The genes are TRBV11-2 and TRBJ1-1; no clear D. Germline CDR1 is SGHAT and CDR2 is FQNNGV. The V and J ends lost 1 base and 5 bases respectively, with 8 bases between them. There are 13 residues in the CDR3. CDR3 protein: CASSLGDSTEAFF. CDR3 DNA sequence: TGTGCCAGCAGCTTAGGAGATTCTACTGAAGCTTTCTTT.

V and J are TRBV12-3 or TRBV12-4 and TRBJ1-5, with unresolved D. CDR3 length: 13 amino acids. Trimming shortened V by 1 base and J by 7 bases, and 8 bases separated the two germline ends. CDR3 in DNA: TGTGCCAGCAGTTTAGTGTGGGGACAGCCCCAGCATTTT. Translation: CASSLVWGQPQHF.

The V and J genes are TRBV12-3 or TRBV12-4 and TRBJ1-5; D unclear. Trimming left V 3 bases short and J 2 bases short, with 5 bases between. There are 13 residues in the CDR3. This chain's CDR3 is CASSFQGNQPQHF. The CDR3 DNA reads as TGTGCCAGCAGTTTTCAGGGCAATCAGCCCCAGCATTTT.

This clone was counted once. The chain is built from TRBV7-8 and TRBJ2-2, with 8 bases that match TRBD2. In germline, CDR1 is SGHVS, CDR2 FQNEAQ. CDR3 size: 17 residues. V shed 5 bases and J 6 bases; nucleotides not matched to a gene: 14. For the CDR3, the DNA is TGTGCCAGCAGCCTAACCTCTCTAGCGGGTGGGGCCGGGGAGCTGTTTTTT. Translated: CASSLTSLAGGAGELFF. Combining the CDR3 with reference TRBV7-8 and TRBJ2-2 gives the whole variable domain GAGVSQSPRYKVAKRGQDVALRCDPISGHVSLFWYQQALGQGPEFLTYFQNEAQLDKSGLPSDRFFAERPEGSVSTLKIQRTQQEDSAVYLCASSLTSLAGGAGELFFGEGSRLTVL.

The chain uses TRBV6-5 and TRBJ1-2; tentatively, D is TRBD1 (5 bases). There are 12 residues in the CDR3. Germline V CDR1 and CDR2: MNHEY, SVGAGI. V lost 6 bases and J 4 bases, leaving 9 bases between the germline ends. The CDR3 is CASRGRIYGYTF. The CDR3 DNA is TGTGCCAGCAGGGGACGGATCTATGGCTACACCTTC.

This clone was found a few times. V gene TRBV27 combines with J gene TRBJ1-6; D might be TRBD1 (5 bases). Trimming removed 0 bases from V and 8 bases from J, with 5 bases in between. CDR3 length: 13 amino acids. Germline loops: CDR1 MNHEY, CDR2 SMNVEV (reference sequence). The CDR3 loop is CASSLSGDSPLHF. CDR3 in DNA: TGTGCCAGCAGTTTATCGGGGGATTCACCCCTCCACTTT.

The gene calls are TRBV11-2 and TRBJ2-3; 9 bases align to TRBD2. The CDR3 covers 17 residues. CDR1 is SGHAT, CDR2 FQNNGV, per germline. Trimming took 3 bases from V and 3 from J; bases not matched to a gene: 10. In DNA, the CDR3 is TGTGCCAGCAGCTTCGGGCTAGCGGGGAAGCCGACAGATACGCAGTATTTT. This codes for CASSFGLAGKPTDTQYF.

This chain links TRBV12-3 or TRBV12-4 with TRBJ2-1; D perhaps matches TRBD1 (5 bases). The V end lost 7 bases, the J end lost 10 bases, and 14 bases lay between the germline ends. The CDR3 extends over 12 amino acids. The CDR3 protein is CASTPGSGEQFF. CDR3 bases: TGTGCCAGCACCCCAGGGTCTGGGGAGCAGTTCTTC.

The rearrangement uses TRBV27 and TRBJ2-3, with D possibly TRBD2 on 5 matching bases. The length of the CDR3 is 16 residues. The germline V gene encodes CDR1 MNHEY and CDR2 SMNVEV (reference sequence). Trimming stripped 6 bases from V and 1 base from J, with 17 bases between. The DNA for the CDR3 is TGTGCCAGCAGACATCTTTGGACTGAGGGCACAGATACGCAGTATTTT. This codes for CASRHLWTEGTDTQYF.

The chain recombines TRBV25-1 with TRBJ2-6; no clear D. The CDR3 extends over 15 amino acids. V lost 5 bases to trimming and J lost 6 bases, with 14 bases between them. The germline V gene has CDR1 MGHDK and CDR2 SYGVNS. This CDR3 reads CASSKHSAEANVLTF. The DNA for the CDR3 is TGTGCCAGCAGTAAACACAGTGCGGAGGCCAACGTCCTGACTTTC. Full variable domain (remainder filled in from reference TRBV25-1 and TRBJ2-6): EADIYQTPRYLVIGTGKKITLECSQTMGHDKMYWYQQDPGMELHLIHYSYGVNSTEKGDLSSESTVSRIRTEHFPLTLESARPSHTSQYLCASSKHSAEANVLTFGAGSRLTVL.

The chain uses TRBV12-3 or TRBV12-4 and TRBJ1-1; 9 nucleotides line up with TRBD1. The CDR3 is 13 residues long. V shed 6 bases, J shed 5 bases, and the junction held 4 bases outside the gene matches. The CDR3 nucleotides read TGTGCCAGCAGCACAGGGGGCAGGACTGAAGCTTTCTTT. Translating gives CASSTGGRTEAFF.

The chain uses TRBV9 and TRBJ1-2; D is uncertain. Germline V CDR1 and CDR2: SGDLS, YYNGEE. The V and J ends lost 0 bases and 4 bases respectively, with 10 bases between them. The CDR3 is 14 residues long. CDR3 sequence reads: CASSVDLGTYGYTF. CDR3 DNA sequence: TGTGCCAGCAGCGTAGATTTAGGAACCTATGGCTACACCTTC.

This clone was counted a few times. The chain has TRBV18 and TRBJ1-2; no clear D. The germline CDR1 and CDR2 sequences are KGHSH and LQKENI. CDR3 size: 12 residues. V shed 5 bases and J shed 3 bases, with 7 bases lying between them. CDR3 sequence reads: CASSYRDYGYTF. The CDR3 DNA reads as TGTGCCAGCTCATACCGTGACTATGGCTACACCTTC.

The rearrangement links TRBV5-1 to TRBJ2-1, with D perhaps matching TRBD2 (7 bases). Germline CDR1 SGHRS, CDR2 YFSETQ. The V and J ends lost 6 bases and 9 bases respectively, with 22 bases between them. CDR3 length equals 15 residues. This CDR3 reads CASTIRGGRVGEQFF. CDR3 DNA sequence: TGCGCCAGCACGATAAGGGGGGGCCGGGTTGGTGAGCAGTTCTTC.

This chain connects TRBV7-2 to TRBJ2-7; D is uncertain. Germline V CDR1 and CDR2: SGHTA, FQGNSA. The length of the CDR3 is 12 residues. Trimming pared 3 bases from V and 4 bases from J, leaving 7 bases between. The CDR3 DNA is TGTGCCAGCAGCTTGACATCGTACGAGCAGTACTTC. Translation: CASSLTSYEQYF. Variable domain in full (rest from reference TRBV7-2 and TRBJ2-7): GAGVSQSPSNKVTEKGKDVELRCDPISGHTALYWYRQSLGQGLEFLIYFQGNSAPDKSGLPSDRFSAERTGGSVSTLTIQRTQQEDSAVYLCASSLTSYEQYFGPGTRLTVT.

The chain recombines TRBV9 with TRBJ2-7; 8 bases match TRBD1. The ends lost 4 bases at V and 6 bases at J; junction bases unmatched: 12. From germline, CDR1 is SGDLS and CDR2 YYNGEE. The CDR3 covers 15 residues. CDR3 region: CASSNRTGKTREQYF. The CDR3 nucleotides read TGTGCCAGCAGCAACCGGACAGGGAAGACACGCGAGCAGTACTTC.

This chain uses TRBV2 with TRBJ1-3; 7 bases agree with TRBD1. The germline V gene encodes CDR1 SNHLY and CDR2 FYNNEI. The CDR3 runs 17 residues. With V trimmed by 6 bases and J by 0 bases, 11 bases remained unmatched. CDR3 nucleotides: TGTGCCAGCAGCGCTAACAGGGGACAATACTCTGGAAACACCATATATTTT. Protein product: CASSANRGQYSGNTIYF.